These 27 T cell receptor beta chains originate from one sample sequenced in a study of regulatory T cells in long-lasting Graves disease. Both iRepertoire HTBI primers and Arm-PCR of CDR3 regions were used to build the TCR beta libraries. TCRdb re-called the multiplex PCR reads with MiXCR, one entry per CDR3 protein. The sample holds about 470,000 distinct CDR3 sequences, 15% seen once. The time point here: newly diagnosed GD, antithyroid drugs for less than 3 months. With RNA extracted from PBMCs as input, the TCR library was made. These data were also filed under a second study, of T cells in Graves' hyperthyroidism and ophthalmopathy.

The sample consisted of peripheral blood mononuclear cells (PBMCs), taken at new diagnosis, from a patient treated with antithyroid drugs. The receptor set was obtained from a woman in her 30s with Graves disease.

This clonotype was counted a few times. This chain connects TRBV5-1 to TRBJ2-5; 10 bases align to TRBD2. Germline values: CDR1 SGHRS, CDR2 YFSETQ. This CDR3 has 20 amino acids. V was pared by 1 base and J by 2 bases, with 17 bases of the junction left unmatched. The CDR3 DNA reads TGCGCCAGCAGCTTGTATCCCGGGATGGCTAGCGGGAGCGATCAAGAGACCCAGTACTTC. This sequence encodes CASSLYPGMASGSDQETQYF.

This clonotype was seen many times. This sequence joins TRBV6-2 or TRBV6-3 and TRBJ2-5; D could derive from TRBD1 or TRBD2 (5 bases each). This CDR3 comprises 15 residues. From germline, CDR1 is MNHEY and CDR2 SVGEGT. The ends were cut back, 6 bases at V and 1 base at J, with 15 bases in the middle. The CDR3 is CASSLGRLGQETQYF. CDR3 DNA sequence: TGTGCCAGCAGCCTGGGACGACTGGGCCAAGAGACCCAGTACTTC.

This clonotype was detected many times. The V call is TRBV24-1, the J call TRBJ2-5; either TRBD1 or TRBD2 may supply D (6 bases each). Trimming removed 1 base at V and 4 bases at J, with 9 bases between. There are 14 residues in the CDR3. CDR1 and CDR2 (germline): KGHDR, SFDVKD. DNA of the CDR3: TGTGCCACCAGTGATTTTCGGGGGCCAGAGACCCAGTACTTC. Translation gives CATSDFRGPETQYF.

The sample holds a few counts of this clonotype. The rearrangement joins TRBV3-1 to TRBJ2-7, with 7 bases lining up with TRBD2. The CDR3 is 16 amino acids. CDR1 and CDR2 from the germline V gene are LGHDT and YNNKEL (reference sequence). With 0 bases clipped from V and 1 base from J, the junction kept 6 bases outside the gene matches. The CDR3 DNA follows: TGTGCCAGCAGCCAAGATCTTGTGGGAGGGTCCTACGAGCAGTACTTC. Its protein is CASSQDLVGGSYEQYF.

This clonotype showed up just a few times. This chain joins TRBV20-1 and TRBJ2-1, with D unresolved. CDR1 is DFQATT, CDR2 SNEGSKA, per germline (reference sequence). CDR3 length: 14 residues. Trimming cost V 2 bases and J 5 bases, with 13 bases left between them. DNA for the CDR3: TGCAGTGCTAGATGGGCCAACCTCCACAATGAGCAGTTCTTC. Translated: CSARWANLHNEQFF.

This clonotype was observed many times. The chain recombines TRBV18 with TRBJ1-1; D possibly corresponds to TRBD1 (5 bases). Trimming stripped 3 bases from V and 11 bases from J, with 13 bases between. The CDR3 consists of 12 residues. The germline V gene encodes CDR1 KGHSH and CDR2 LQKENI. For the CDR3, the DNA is TGTGCCAGCTCACCGGGGCCAGAAGCGGCTTTCTTT. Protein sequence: CASSPGPEAAFF.

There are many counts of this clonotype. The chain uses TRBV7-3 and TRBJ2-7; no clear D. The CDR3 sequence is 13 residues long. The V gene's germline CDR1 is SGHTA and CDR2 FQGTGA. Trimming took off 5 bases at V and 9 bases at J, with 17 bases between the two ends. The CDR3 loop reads CASSRGSAEPQYF. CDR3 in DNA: TGTGCCAGCAGCCGAGGCTCCGCGGAGCCGCAGTACTTC.

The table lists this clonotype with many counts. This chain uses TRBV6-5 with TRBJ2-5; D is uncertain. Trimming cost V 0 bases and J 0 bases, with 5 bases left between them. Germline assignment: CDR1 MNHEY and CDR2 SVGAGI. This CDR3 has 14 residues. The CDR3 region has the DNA TGTGCCAGCAGTTACTCGAACTACCAAGAGACCCAGTACTTC. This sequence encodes CASSYSNYQETQYF.

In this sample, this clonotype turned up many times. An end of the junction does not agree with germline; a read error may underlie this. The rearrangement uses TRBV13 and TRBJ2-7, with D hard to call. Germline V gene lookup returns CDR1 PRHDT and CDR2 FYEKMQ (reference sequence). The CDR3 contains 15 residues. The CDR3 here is CASSLAGFRTQEQYF. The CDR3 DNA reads TGCGCCAGCAGCTTGGCAGGATTCCGCACCCAAGAGCAGTACTTC.

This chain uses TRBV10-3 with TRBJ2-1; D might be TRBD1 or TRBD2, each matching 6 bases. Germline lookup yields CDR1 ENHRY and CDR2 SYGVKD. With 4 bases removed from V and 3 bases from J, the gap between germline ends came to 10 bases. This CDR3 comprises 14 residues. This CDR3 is CAISGGAVYNEQFF. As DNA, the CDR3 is TGTGCCATCAGTGGGGGGGCAGTCTACAATGAGCAGTTCTTC.

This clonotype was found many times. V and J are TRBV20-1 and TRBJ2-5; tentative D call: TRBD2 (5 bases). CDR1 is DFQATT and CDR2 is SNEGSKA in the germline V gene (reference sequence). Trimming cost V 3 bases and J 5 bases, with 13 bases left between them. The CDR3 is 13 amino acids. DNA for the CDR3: TGCAGTGCTAGTACGGGATCGGGTGAGACCCAGTACTTC. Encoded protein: CSASTGSGETQYF.

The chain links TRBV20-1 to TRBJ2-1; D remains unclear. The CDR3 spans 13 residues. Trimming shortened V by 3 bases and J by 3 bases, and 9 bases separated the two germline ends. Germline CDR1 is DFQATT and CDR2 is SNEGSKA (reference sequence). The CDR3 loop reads CSASFTFYNEQFF. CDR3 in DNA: TGCAGTGCTAGTTTCACTTTCTACAATGAGCAGTTCTTC.

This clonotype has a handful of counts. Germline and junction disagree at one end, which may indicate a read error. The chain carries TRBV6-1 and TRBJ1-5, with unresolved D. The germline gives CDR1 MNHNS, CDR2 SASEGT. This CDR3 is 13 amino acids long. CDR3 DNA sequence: TGCGCCAGCAGTGAGACGGGAAGCCAGCCCCAGCATTTT. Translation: CASSETGSQPQHF.

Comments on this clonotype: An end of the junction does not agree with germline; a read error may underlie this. CDR3 protein: CASSVGRDRVNTEAFF. The DNA for the CDR3 is TGTGCCAGCAGCGTAGGAAGGGACAGGGTGAACACTGAAGCTTTCTTT. V and J are TRBV13 and TRBJ1-1; 9 bases fit TRBD1. The CDR3 spans 16 residues. CDR1 PRHDT and CDR2 FYEKMQ come from the germline V gene (reference sequence).

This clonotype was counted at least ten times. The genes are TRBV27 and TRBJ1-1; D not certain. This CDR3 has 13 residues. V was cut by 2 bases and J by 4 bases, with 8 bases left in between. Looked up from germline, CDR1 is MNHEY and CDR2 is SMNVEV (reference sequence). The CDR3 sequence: CASSLVAVTEAFF. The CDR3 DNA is TGTGCCAGCAGTTTAGTGGCAGTCACTGAAGCTTTCTTT.

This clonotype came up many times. CDR3 region: CATSRDRSGAAKNIQYF. CDR3 DNA sequence: TGTGCCACCAGCAGAGATCGTAGCGGGGCCGCCAAAAACATTCAGTACTTC. The rearrangement links TRBV15 to TRBJ2-4; TRBD2 matches at 8 bases. The V gene's germline CDR1 is LNHNV and CDR2 YYDKDF (reference sequence). V lost 0 bases to trimming and J lost 1 base; unmatched junction nucleotides: 5. This CDR3 contains 17 residues.

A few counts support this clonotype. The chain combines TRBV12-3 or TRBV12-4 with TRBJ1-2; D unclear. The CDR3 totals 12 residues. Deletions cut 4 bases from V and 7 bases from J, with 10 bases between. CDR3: CASSYLLGGYTF. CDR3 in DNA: TGTGCCAGCAGTTACCTTTTAGGTGGCTACACCTTC.

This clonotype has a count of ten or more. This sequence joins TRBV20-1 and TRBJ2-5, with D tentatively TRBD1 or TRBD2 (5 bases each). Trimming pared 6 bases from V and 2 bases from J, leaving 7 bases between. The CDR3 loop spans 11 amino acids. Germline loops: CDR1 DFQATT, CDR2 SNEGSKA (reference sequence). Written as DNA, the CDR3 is TGCAGTGCGGGGGTTCAAGAGACCCAGTACTTC. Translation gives CSAGVQETQYF.

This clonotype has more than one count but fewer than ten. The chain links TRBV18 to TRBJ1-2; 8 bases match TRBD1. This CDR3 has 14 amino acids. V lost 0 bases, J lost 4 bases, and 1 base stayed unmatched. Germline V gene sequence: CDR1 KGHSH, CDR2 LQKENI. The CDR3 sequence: CASSPPTGAYGYTF. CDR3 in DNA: TGTGCCAGCTCACCACCGACAGGGGCCTATGGCTACACCTTC.

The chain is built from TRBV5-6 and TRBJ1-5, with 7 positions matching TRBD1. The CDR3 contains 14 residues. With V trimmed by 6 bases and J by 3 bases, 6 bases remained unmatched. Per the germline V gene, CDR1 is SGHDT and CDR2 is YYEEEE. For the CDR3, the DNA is TGTGCCAGCACACGGGGGACAGACAATCAGCCCCAGCATTTT. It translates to CASTRGTDNQPQHF.

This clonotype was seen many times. The DNA for the CDR3 is TGTGCCAGCAGAGTTCTAAGTAGCAATCAGCCCCAGCATTTT. Residues: CASRVLSSNQPQHF. The rearrangement uses TRBV28 and TRBJ1-5; D not certain. Germline V CDR1 and CDR2: MDHEN, SYDVKM. The CDR3 totals 14 residues. Trimming removed 6 bases from V and 0 bases from J, with 9 bases in between.

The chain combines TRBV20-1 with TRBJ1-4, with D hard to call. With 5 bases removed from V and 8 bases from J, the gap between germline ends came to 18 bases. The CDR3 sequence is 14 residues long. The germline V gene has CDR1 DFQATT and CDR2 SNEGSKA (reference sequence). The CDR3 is CSADPSDNGEKLFF. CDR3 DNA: TGCAGTGCTGACCCCAGCGACAACGGAGAAAAACTGTTTTTT.

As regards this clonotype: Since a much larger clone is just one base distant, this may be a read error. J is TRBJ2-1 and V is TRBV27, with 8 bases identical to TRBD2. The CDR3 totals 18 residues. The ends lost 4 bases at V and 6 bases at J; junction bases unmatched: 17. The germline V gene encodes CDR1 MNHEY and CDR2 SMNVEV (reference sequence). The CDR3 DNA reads TGTGCCAGCAGTTCCGCGGGAGGTGCGGGAGTTAACGTCAATGAGCAGTTCTTC. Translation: CASSSAGGAGVNVNEQFF.

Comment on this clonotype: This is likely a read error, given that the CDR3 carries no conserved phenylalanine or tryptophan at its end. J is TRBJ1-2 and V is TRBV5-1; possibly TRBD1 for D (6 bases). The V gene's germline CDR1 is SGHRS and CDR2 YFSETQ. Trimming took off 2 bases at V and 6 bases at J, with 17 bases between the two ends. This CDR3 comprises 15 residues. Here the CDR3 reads CASSLNVQGADGYTL. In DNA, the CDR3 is TGCGCCAGCAGCTTAAATGTACAGGGAGCGGATGGCTACACCCTC.

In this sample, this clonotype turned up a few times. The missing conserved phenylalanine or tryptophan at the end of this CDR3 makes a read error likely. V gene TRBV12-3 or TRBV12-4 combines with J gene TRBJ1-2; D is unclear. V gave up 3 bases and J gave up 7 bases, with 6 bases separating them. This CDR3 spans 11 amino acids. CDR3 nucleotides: TGTGCCAGCAGTTTGGGCGGTGGCTACACCCTC. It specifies CASSLGGGYTL.

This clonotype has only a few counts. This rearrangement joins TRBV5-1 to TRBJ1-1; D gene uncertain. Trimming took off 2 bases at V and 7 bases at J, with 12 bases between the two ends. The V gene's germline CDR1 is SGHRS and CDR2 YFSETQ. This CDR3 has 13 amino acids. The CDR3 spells CASSFDGTHEAFF. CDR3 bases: TGCGCCAGCAGCTTCGATGGAACCCATGAAGCTTTCTTT.

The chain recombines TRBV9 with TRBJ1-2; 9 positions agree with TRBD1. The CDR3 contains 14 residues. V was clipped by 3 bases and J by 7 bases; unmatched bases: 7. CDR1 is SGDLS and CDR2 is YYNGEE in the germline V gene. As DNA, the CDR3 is TGTGCCAGCAGCGCCCGGGACAGGGTGTTTGGCTACACCTTC. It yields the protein CASSARDRVFGYTF.